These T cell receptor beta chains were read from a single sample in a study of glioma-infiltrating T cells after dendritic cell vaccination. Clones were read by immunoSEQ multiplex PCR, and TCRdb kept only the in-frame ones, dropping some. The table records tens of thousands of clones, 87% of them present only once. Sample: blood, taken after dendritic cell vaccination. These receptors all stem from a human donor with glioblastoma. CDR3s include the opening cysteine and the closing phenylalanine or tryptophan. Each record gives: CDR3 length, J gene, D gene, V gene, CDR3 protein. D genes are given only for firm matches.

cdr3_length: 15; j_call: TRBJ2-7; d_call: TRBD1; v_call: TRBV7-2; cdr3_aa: CASSLRQGAFYEQYF
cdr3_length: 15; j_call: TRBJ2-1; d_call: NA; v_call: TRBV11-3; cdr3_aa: CASSFPRGSYNEQFF
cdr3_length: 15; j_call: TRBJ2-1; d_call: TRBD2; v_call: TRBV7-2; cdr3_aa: CASSSGGSSYNEQFF
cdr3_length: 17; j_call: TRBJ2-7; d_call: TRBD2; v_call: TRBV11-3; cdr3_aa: CASSVGTSGRLAYEQYF
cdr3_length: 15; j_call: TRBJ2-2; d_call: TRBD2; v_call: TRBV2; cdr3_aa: CASSRLAENTGELFF
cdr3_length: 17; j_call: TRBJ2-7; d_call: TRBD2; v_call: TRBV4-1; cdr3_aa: CASSPGTSGGGPYEQYF
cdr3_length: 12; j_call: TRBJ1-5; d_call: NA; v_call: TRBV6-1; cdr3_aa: CASDSVHQPQHF
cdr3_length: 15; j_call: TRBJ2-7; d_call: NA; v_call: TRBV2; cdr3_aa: CASRGAAVLAYEQYF
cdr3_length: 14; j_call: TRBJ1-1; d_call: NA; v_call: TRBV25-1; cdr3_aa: CASSQGQLNTEAFF
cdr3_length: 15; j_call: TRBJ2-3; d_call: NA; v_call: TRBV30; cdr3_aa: CAWSVGSLRGDTQYF